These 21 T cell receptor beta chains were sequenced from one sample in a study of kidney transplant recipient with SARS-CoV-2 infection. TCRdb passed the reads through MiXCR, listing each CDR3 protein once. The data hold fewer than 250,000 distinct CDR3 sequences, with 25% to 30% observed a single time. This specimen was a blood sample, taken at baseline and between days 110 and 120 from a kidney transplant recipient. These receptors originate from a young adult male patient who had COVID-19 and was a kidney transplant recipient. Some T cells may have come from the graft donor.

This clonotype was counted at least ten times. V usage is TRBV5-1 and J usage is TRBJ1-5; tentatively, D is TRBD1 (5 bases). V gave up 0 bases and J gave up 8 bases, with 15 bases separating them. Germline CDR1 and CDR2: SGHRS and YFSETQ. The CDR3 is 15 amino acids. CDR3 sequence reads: CASSLGDSREEPQHF. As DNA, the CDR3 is TGCGCCAGCAGCTTGGGAGACAGCCGCGAGGAGCCCCAGCATTTT.

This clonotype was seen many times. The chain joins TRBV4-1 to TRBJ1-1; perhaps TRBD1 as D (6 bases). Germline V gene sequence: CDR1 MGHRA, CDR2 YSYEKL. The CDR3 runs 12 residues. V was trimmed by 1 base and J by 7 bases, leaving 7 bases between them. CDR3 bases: TGCGCCAGCAGCCAAGGACAGGATGAAGCTTTCTTT. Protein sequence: CASSQGQDEAFF.

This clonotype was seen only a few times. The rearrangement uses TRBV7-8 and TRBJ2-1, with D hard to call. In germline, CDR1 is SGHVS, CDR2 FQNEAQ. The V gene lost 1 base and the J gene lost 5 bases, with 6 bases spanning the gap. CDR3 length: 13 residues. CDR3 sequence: CASSLEVHNEQFF. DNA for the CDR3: TGTGCCAGCAGCTTAGAAGTGCACAATGAGCAGTTCTTC.

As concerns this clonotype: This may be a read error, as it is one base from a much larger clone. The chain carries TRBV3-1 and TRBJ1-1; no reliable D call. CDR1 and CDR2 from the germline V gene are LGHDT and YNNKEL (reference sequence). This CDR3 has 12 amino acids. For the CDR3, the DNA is TGTACCAGCTCTCGCCCCGGCACTGAAGCTTTCTTT. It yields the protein CTSSRPGTEAFF. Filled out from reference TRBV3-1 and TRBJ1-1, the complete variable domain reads DTAVSQTPKYLVTQMGNDKSIKCEQNLGHDTMYWYKQDSKKFLKIMFSYNNKELIINETVPNRFSPKSPDKAHLNLHINSLELGDSAVYFCTSSRPGTEAFFGQGTRLTVV.

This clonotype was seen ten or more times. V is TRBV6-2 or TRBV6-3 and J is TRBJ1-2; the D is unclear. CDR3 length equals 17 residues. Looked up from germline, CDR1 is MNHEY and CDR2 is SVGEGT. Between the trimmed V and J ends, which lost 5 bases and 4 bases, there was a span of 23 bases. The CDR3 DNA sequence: TGTGCCAGCAGTATTTACACCTGCATCGGAAAGACCTATGGCTACACCTTC. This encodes CASSIYTCIGKTYGYTF.

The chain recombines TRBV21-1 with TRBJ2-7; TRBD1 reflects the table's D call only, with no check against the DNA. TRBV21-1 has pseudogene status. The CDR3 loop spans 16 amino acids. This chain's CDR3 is CASSKGPGTIHYEQYF. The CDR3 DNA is TGTGCCAGCAGCAAAGGGCCTGGGACGATCCACTACGAGCAGTACTTC.

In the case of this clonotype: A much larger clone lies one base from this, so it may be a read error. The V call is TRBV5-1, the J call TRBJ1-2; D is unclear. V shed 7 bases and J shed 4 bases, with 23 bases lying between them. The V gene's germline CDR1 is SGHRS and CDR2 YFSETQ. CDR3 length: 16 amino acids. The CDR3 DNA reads TGCGCCAGCGATTGCAAATCGGTTCGAAGGACCTATGGCTACACCTTC. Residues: CASDCKSVRRTYGYTF.

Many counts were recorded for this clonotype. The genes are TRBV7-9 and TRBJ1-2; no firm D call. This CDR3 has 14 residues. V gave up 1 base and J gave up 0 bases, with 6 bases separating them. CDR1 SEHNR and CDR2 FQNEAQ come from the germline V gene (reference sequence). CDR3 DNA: TGTGCCAGCAGCTTAGATCTCTCTAACTATGGCTACACCTTC. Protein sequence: CASSLDLSNYGYTF.

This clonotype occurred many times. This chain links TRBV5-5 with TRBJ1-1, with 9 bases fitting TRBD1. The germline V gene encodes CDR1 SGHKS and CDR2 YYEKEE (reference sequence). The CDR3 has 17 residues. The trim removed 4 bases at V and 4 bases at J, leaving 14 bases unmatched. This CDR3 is CASSHRDRARMGTEAFF. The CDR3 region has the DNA TGTGCCAGCAGCCACCGGGACAGGGCGAGGATGGGCACTGAAGCTTTCTTT.

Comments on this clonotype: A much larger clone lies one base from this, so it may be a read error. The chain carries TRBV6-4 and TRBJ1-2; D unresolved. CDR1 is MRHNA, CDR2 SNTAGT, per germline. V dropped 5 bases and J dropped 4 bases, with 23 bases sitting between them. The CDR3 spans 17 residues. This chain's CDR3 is CASSTICSRGKTYGYTF. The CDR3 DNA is TGTGCCAGCAGTACCATATGCTCACGCGGAAAGACCTATGGCTACACCTTC.

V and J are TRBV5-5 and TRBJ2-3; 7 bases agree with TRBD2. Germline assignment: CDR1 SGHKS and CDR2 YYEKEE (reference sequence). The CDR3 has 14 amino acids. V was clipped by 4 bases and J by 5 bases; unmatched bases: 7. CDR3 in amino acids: CASSRGLGVDTQYF. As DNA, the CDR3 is TGTGCCAGCAGCCGTGGACTAGGGGTAGATACGCAGTATTTT. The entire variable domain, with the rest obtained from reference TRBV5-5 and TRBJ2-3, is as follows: DAGVTQSPTHLIKTRGQQVTLRCSPISGHKSVSWYQQVLGQGPQFIFQYYEKEERGRGNFPDRFSARQFPNYSSELNVNALLLGDSALYLCASSRGLGVDTQYFGPGTRLTVL.

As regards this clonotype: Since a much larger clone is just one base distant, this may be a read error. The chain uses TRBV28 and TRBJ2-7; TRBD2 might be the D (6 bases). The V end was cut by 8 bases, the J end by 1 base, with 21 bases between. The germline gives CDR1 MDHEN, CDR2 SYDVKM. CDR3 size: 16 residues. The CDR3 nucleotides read TGTGCCAGCCGACTGGTTGGGACTGGCGCATCCTACGAGCAGTACTTC. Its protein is CASRLVGTGASYEQYF.

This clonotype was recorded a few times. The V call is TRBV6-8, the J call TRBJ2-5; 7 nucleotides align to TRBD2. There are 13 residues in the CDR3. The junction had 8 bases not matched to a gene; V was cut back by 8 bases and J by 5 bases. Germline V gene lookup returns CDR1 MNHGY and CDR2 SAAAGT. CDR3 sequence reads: CASGGGPEETQYF. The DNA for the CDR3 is TGTGCCAGCGGGGGAGGGCCTGAGGAGACCCAGTACTTC.

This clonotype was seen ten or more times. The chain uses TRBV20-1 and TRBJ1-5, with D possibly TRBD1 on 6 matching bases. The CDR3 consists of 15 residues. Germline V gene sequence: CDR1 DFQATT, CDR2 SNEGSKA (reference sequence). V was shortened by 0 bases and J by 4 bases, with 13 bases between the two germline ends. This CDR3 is CSARDVVGGNQPQHF. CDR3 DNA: TGCAGTGCTAGAGATGTGGTAGGGGGAAATCAGCCCCAGCATTTT.

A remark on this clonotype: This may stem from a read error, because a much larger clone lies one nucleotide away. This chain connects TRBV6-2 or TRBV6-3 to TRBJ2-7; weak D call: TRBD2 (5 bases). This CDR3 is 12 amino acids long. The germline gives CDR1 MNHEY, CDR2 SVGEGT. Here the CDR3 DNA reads TGTGCCAGCGAGGGAGCATCCTACGAGCGGTACTTC. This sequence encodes CASEGASYERYF.

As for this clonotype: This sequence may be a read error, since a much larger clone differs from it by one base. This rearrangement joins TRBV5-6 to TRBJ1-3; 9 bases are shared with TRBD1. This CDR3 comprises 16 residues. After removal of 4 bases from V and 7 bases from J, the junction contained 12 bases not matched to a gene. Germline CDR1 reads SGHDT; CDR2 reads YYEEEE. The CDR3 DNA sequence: TGTGCCAGCAGCGCTCGCACAGGGGGCGCCGAGAACACCATATATTTT. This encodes CASSARTGGAENTIYF.

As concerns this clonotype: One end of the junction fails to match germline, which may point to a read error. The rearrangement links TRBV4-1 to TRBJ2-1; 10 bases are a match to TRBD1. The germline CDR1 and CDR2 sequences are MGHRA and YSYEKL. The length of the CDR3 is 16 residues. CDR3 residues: CASSQGTGGSYNERFF. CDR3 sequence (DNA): TGCGCCAGCAGCCAAGGGACAGGGGGTTCCTACAATGAGCGGTTCTTC.

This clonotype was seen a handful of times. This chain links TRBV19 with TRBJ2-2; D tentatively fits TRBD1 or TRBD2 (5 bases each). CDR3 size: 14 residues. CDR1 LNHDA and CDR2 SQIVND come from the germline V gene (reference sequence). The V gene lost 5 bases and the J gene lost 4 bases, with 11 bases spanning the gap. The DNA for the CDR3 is TGTGCCAGTAGTTTAGGGGCGGGCACCGGGGAGCTGTTTTTT. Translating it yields CASSLGAGTGELFF. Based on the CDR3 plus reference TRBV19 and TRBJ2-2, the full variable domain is DGGITQSPKYLFRKEGQNVTLSCEQNLNHDAMYWYRQDPGQGLRLIYYSQIVNDFQKGDIAEGYSVSREKKESFPLTVTSAQKNPTAFYLCASSLGAGTGELFFGEGSRLTVL.

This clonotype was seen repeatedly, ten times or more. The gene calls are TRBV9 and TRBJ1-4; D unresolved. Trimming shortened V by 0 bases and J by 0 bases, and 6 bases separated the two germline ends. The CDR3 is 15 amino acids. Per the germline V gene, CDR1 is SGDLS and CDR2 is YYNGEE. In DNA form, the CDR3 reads TGTGCCAGCAGCGTAGACGCTGCAACTAATGAAAAACTGTTTTTT. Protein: CASSVDAATNEKLFF. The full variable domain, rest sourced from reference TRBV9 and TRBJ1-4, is DSGVTQTPKHLITATGQRVTLRCSPRSGDLSVYWYQQSLDQGLQFLIQYYNGEERAKGNILERFSAQQFPDLHSELNLSSLELGDSALYFCASSVDAATNEKLFFGSGTQLSVL.

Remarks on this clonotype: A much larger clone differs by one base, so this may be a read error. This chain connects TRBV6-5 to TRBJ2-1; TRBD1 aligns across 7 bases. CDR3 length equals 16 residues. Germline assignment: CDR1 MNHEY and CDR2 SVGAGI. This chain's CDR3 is CTSSDRQGNSYNEQFF. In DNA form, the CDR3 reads TGTACCAGCAGTGATCGACAGGGCAACTCCTACAATGAGCAGTTCTTC.

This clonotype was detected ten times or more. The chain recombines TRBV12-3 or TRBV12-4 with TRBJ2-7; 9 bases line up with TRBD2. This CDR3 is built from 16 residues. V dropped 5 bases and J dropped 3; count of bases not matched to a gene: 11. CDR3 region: CASSIHSGGLHYEQYF. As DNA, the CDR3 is TGTGCCAGCAGTATCCATAGCGGGGGACTACACTACGAGCAGTACTTC.